This T cell receptor beta chain was obtained from a study of blood T cell repertoires in COVID-19. Study-level background: T cells, B-cell-depleted T cells, or PBMCs supplied cDNA or gDNA.

Profiling relied on immunoSEQ multiplex PCR, and the TCRdb table lists in-frame clones only, not all of them. The sample has some 180,000 clones; roughly 91% are singletons. This CDR3 has 15 amino acids. Trimming at V came to 7 bases and at J to 2 bases, leaving 6 bases not matched to a gene. Germline V gene lookup returns CDR1 SNHLY and CDR2 FYNNEI. Sequencing was done on a sample of peripheral blood. The chain uses TRBV2 and TRBJ1-5, with TRBD1 identical over 9 bases. The source of this sequence is a man aged 40-49 years with active or convalescent COVID-19. CDR3 nucleotides: TGTGCCAGCAACCAACAGGGGGCCGGCAATCAGCCCCAGCATTTT. It is translated as CASNQQGAGNQPQHF. Complete variable domain (other parts from reference TRBV2 and TRBJ1-5): EPEVTQTPSHQVTQMGQEVILRCVPISNHLYFYWYRQILGQKVEFLVSFYNNEISEKSEIFDDQFSVERPDGSNFTLKIRSTKLEDSAMYFCASNQQGAGNQPQHFGDGTRLSIL.